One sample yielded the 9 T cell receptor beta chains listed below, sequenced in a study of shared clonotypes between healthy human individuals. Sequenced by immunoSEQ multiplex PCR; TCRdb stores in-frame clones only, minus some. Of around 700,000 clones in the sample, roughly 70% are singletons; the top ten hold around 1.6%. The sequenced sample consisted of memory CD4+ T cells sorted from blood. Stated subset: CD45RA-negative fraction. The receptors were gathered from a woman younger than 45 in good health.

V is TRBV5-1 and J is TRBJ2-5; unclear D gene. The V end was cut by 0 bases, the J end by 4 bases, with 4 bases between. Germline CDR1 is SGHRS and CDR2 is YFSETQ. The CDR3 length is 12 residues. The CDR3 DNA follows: TGCGCCAGCAGCTTGGGCCTAGAGACCCAGTACTTC. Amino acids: CASSLGLETQYF.

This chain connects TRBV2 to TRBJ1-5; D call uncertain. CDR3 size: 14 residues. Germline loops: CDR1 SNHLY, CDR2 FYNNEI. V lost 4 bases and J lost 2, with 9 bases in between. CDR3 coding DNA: TGTGCCAGCAGTGGACCGAGGGGCAATCAGCCCCAGCATTTT. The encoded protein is CASSGPRGNQPQHF.

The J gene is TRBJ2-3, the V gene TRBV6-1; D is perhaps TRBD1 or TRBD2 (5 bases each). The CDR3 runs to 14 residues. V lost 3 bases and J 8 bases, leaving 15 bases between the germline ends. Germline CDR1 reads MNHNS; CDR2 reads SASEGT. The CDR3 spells CASSDGTPGVTQYF. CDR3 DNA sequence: TGTGCCAGCAGTGATGGGACCCCTGGAGTTACGCAGTATTTT.

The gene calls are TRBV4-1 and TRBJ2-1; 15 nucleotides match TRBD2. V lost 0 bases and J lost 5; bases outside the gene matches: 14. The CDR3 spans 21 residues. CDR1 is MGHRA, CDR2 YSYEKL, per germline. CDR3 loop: CASSQDPPGLAGGVGDNEQFF. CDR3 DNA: TGCGCCAGCAGCCAAGACCCTCCGGGACTAGCGGGAGGAGTTGGTGACAATGAGCAGTTCTTC.

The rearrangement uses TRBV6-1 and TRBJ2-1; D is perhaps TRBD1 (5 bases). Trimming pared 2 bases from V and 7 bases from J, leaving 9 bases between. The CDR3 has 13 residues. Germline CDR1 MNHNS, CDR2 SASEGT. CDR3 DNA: TGTGCCAGCAGTGAAAGGGGTAGGAATGAGCAGTTCTTC. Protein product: CASSERGRNEQFF.

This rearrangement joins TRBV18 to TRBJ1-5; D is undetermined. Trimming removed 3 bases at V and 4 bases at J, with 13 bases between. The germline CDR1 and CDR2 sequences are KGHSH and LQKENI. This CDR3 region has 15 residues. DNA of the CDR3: TGTGCCAGCTCACCGGGGAGGAATACAAATCAGCCCCAGCATTTT. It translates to CASSPGRNTNQPQHF.

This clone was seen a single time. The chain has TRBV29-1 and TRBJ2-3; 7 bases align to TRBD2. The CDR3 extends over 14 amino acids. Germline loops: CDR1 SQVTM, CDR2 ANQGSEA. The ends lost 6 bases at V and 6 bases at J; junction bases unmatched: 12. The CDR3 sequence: CSVFSGMGVDTQYF. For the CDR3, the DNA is TGCAGCGTGTTCAGCGGGATGGGTGTCGATACGCAGTATTTT.

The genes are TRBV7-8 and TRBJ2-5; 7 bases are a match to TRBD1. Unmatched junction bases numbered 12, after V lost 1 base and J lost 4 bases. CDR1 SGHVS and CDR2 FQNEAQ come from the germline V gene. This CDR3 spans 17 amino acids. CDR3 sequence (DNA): TGTGCCAGCAGCTTAGACACCATTGAGACAGGGAGAGAGACCCAGTACTTC. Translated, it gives CASSLDTIETGRETQYF.

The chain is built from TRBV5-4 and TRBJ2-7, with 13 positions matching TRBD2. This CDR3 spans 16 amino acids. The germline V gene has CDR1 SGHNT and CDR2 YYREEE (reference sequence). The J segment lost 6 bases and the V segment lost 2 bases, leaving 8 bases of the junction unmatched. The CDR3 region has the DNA TGTGCCAGCAGCTTTACCGGGACTAGCGGGACCTCCGAGCAGTACTTC. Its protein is CASSFTGTSGTSEQYF.